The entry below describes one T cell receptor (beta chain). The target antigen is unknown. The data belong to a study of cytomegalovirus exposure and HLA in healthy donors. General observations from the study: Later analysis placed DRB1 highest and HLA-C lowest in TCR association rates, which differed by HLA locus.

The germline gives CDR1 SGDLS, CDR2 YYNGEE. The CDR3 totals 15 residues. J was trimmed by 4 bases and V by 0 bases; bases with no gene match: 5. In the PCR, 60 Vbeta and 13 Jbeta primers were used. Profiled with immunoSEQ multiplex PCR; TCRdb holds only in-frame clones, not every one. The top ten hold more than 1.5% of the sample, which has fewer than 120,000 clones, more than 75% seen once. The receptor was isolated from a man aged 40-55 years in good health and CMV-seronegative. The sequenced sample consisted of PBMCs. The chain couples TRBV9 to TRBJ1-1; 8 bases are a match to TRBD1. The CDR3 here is CASSVGAGGSTEAFF. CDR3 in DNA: TGTGCCAGCAGCGTAGGGGCAGGGGGCTCCACTGAAGCTTTCTTT.